The 23 T cell receptor beta chains presented below share a single source sample, sequenced in a study of blood T cell repertoires in COVID-19. Sequencing used immunoSEQ multiplex PCR; TCRdb keeps in-frame clones, though not all of them. The sample has approximately 90,000 clones; under 85% are singletons. Sequencing was performed on peripheral blood. All receptors derive from a man aged 70-80 years with acute or convalescent COVID-19.

This rearrangement joins TRBV12-3 or TRBV12-4 to TRBJ1-2, with D unresolved. The CDR3 is 12 residues long. The V end was cut by 6 bases, the J end by 8 bases, with 13 bases between. This CDR3 is CASRRTGNGYTF. Here the CDR3 DNA reads TGTGCCAGCAGGAGGACCGGGAACGGCTACACCTTC.

The chain uses TRBV6-1 and TRBJ1-3, with D possibly TRBD1 on 6 matching bases. The length of the CDR3 is 14 residues. Germline CDR1 reads MNHNS; CDR2 reads SASEGT. V was pared by 3 bases and J by 7 bases, with 13 bases between. In DNA, the CDR3 is TGTGCCAGCAGTGACAGGGGTGTAATCAACACCATATATTTT. Residues: CASSDRGVINTIYF.

The chain recombines TRBV18 with TRBJ1-3; the match to TRBD1 covers 7 bases. The CDR3 has 16 amino acids. CDR1 and CDR2 from the germline V gene are KGHSH and LQKENI. With 3 bases clipped from V and 0 bases from J, the junction kept 5 bases outside the gene matches. The CDR3, as DNA: TGTGCCAGCTCACCCAGAGACAGGGTCTCTGGAAACACCATATATTTT. Encoded protein: CASSPRDRVSGNTIYF. Complete variable domain (other parts from reference TRBV18 and TRBJ1-3): NAGVMQNPRHLVRRRGQEARLRCSPMKGHSHVYWYRQLPEEGLKFMVYLQKENIIDESGMPKERFSAEFPKEGPSILRIQQVVRGDSAAYFCASSPRDRVSGNTIYFGEGSWLTVV.

This clone was counted many times. The rearrangement links TRBV9 to TRBJ2-2; TRBD2 aligns across 7 bases. Germline V gives CDR1 SGDLS, CDR2 YYNGEE. V trimming: 7 bases; J trimming: 1 base; junction bases outside the gene matches: 13. The CDR3 length is 17 residues. The CDR3 reads CASGLRGNSRNTGELFF. The CDR3 DNA reads TGTGCCAGCGGGCTGCGGGGGAACTCCAGGAACACCGGGGAGCTGTTTTTT.

The chain joins TRBV30 to TRBJ1-2, with no clear D. This CDR3 contains 13 residues. Between the trimmed V and J ends, which lost 7 bases and 6 bases, there was a span of 18 bases. Germline V gene lookup returns CDR1 GTSNPN and CDR2 SVGIG (reference sequence). The CDR3 DNA reads as TGTGCCTATCCGAGGGCTTCTGGCCATGGCTACACCTTC. Translated: CAYPRASGHGYTF.

J is TRBJ2-3 and V is TRBV18, with D tentatively TRBD2 (6 bases). The germline V and J ends were trimmed by 1 base and 8 bases, with 13 bases remaining between them. From germline, CDR1 is KGHSH and CDR2 LQKENI. This CDR3 has 14 amino acids. In DNA form, the CDR3 reads TGTGCCAGCTCACCACGGGACTCACAGGCTACGCAGTATTTT. This codes for CASSPRDSQATQYF.

The chain uses TRBV7-6 and TRBJ2-2, with D maybe TRBD1 (5 bases). The CDR3 has 15 amino acids. Per germline, CDR1 SGHVS and CDR2 FNYEAQ. The ends were cut back, 2 bases at V and 7 bases at J, with 14 bases in the middle. The CDR3 region is CASSLMAGLSGELFF. The DNA for the CDR3 is TGTGCCAGCAGCTTAATGGCAGGGCTGAGCGGGGAGCTGTTTTTT.

The chain couples TRBV27 to TRBJ2-5, with a possible D match to TRBD1 (5 bases). This CDR3 has 14 amino acids. From germline, CDR1 is MNHEY and CDR2 SMNVEV (reference sequence). Between the trimmed V and J ends, which lost 5 bases and 7 bases, there was a span of 17 bases. The CDR3, as DNA: TGTGCCAGCAGTATAACAGGAGATGGATTGACCCAGTACTTC. The encoded protein is CASSITGDGLTQYF.

The rearrangement links TRBV6-5 to TRBJ2-5, with D possibly being TRBD1 (5 bases). Germline V gene data show CDR1 as MNHEY and CDR2 as SVGAGI. Trimming stripped 5 bases from V and 4 bases from J, with 11 bases between. There are 13 residues in the CDR3. In nucleotides, the CDR3 is TGTGCCAGCAGTAACAGGTTGGGAGAGACCCAGTACTTC. It encodes CASSNRLGETQYF.

The chain uses TRBV9 and TRBJ2-6, with D unclear. Germline V gene sequence: CDR1 SGDLS, CDR2 YYNGEE. The CDR3 is 13 amino acids. V lost 4 bases and J 5 bases, leaving 7 bases between the germline ends. The CDR3 bases are TGTGCCAGCAGCCCCCTCTGGGCCAACGTCCTGACTTTC. Translating gives CASSPLWANVLTF.

V and J are TRBV6-2 or TRBV6-3 and TRBJ2-5; a possible D gene is TRBD1 (5 bases). The CDR3 runs 14 residues. Germline V gives CDR1 MNHEY, CDR2 SVGEGT. V gave up 2 bases and J gave up 2 bases, with 9 bases separating them. CDR3 protein: CASSYPDSQETQYF. For the CDR3, the DNA is TGTGCCAGCAGTTACCCTGACAGTCAAGAGACCCAGTACTTC.

The chain combines TRBV6-5 with TRBJ2-5, with D maybe TRBD2 (5 bases). Per the germline V gene, CDR1 is MNHEY and CDR2 is SVGAGI. The V end was cut by 6 bases, the J end by 1 base, with 12 bases between. CDR3 length equals 14 residues. CDR3 bases: TGTGCCAGCAGACGCGGACGGGGCCAAGAGACCCAGTACTTC. Translated: CASRRGRGQETQYF.

The V and J genes are TRBV4-2 and TRBJ1-2, with TRBD1 as a possible D gene (5 bases). The CDR3 is 13 amino acids. From germline, CDR1 is LGHNA and CDR2 YNFKEQ. V lost 0 bases, J lost 7 bases, and 9 bases lay in between. For the CDR3, the DNA is TGTGCCAGCAGCCAAGATGAAGGGGTTGGCTACACCTTC. It encodes CASSQDEGVGYTF.

The V and J genes are TRBV3-1 (or the pseudogene TRBV3-2) and TRBJ2-2, with 9 positions matching TRBD1. This CDR3 comprises 17 residues. J lost 5 bases, V lost 2 bases, and 9 bases had no gene match. Germline CDR1 is LGHDT and CDR2 is YNNKEL (reference sequence). The CDR3 loop is CASSQTGTGWRTGELFF. The CDR3 coding sequence is TGTGCCAGCAGCCAAACCGGGACAGGGTGGCGAACCGGGGAGCTGTTTTTT.

The chain combines TRBV11-2 with TRBJ2-5, with 7 positions matching TRBD2. CDR3 length: 17 residues. Trimming removed 4 bases from V and 1 base from J; junction bases left unmatched: 12. Looked up from germline, CDR1 is SGHAT and CDR2 is FQNNGV. The CDR3 coding sequence is TGTGCCAGCAGCTCCTACGGGGAGAGCGGGGCCCAAGAGACCCAGTACTTC. Translating gives CASSSYGESGAQETQYF.

This clone showed up just once. This chain uses TRBV6-1 with TRBJ1-3, with D tentatively TRBD1 (5 bases). V was pared by 4 bases and J by 0 bases, with 13 bases between. Germline values: CDR1 MNHNS, CDR2 SASEGT. The CDR3 runs to 16 residues. This CDR3 reads CASSGSQASSGNTIYF. CDR3 nucleotide sequence: TGTGCCAGCAGTGGATCACAGGCCAGCTCTGGAAACACCATATATTTT.

The gene calls are TRBV6-6 and TRBJ1-6; 10 positions agree with TRBD1. Losses at the gene ends were 6 bases for V and 10 bases for J; bases not matched to a gene: 12. From germline, CDR1 is MNHNY and CDR2 SVGAGI (reference sequence). The CDR3 consists of 16 residues. For the CDR3, the DNA is TGTGCCAGCAGCTATTTCTCCGGGACAGGGGAGTCACCCCTCCACTTT. Protein product: CASSYFSGTGESPLHF.

This sequence joins TRBV19 and TRBJ2-5; 9 nucleotides agree with TRBD1. The CDR3 has 16 residues. Germline values: CDR1 LNHDA, CDR2 SQIVND (reference sequence). The ends lost 3 bases at V and 2 bases at J; junction bases unmatched: 7. CDR3 nucleotide sequence: TGTGCCAGTAGTATGGGAGGGACAGGGTCGCAAGAGACCCAGTACTTC. This translates into CASSMGGTGSQETQYF.

The V call is TRBV5-1, the J call TRBJ2-7; TRBD1 matches at 11 bases. The CDR3 extends over 16 amino acids. Trimming removed 4 bases from V and 4 bases from J; junction bases left unmatched: 10. Per germline, CDR1 SGHRS and CDR2 YFSETQ. For the CDR3, the DNA is TGCGCCAGCAGCCAAGAATGGGACAGGGGGAGGTACGAGCAGTACTTC. Protein: CASSQEWDRGRYEQYF.

The chain has TRBV15 and TRBJ1-1; the match to TRBD1 covers 7 bases. The CDR3 is 15 residues long. Per germline, CDR1 LNHNV and CDR2 YYDKDF (reference sequence). The J segment lost 5 bases and the V segment lost 5 bases, leaving 11 bases of the junction unmatched. The CDR3 spells CATSPRTGLDTEAFF. In DNA, the CDR3 is TGTGCCACCAGCCCTCGGACAGGTTTGGATACTGAAGCTTTCTTT.

This rearrangement joins TRBV5-4 to TRBJ2-5, with 13 bases fitting TRBD2. Trimming removed 4 bases from V and 2 bases from J; junction bases left unmatched: 2. Germline CDR1 reads SGHNT; CDR2 reads YYREEE (reference sequence). The CDR3 loop spans 15 amino acids. This CDR3 reads CASSALAGGQETQYF. In DNA form, the CDR3 reads TGTGCCAGCAGCGCACTAGCGGGGGGGCAAGAGACCCAGTACTTC.

With respect to this clone: This specimen includes other DNA sequences encoding the same CDR3. V usage is TRBV5-1 and J usage is TRBJ1-1; D is unresolved. Germline lookup yields CDR1 SGHRS and CDR2 YFSETQ. V was pared by 0 bases and J by 0 bases, with 3 bases between. CDR3 length equals 13 residues. The CDR3 region is CASSLALNTEAFF. CDR3 DNA sequence: TGCGCCAGCAGCTTGGCTTTGAACACTGAAGCTTTCTTT.

This sequence joins TRBV7-9 and TRBJ1-1; D might be TRBD1 (6 bases). The CDR3 runs to 14 residues. V was pared by 6 bases and J by 7 bases, with 18 bases between. Germline V CDR1 and CDR2: SEHNR, FQNEAQ (reference sequence). In DNA, the CDR3 is TGTGCCAGCAGTCCGACGGGACCAGGGGTTGAAGCTTTCTTT. This codes for CASSPTGPGVEAFF. Combining the CDR3 with reference TRBV7-9 and TRBJ1-1 gives the whole variable domain DTGVSQNPRHKITKRGQNVTFRCDPISEHNRLYWYRQTLGQGPEFLTYFQNEAQLEKSRLLSDRFSAERPKGSFSTLEIQRTEQGDSAMYLCASSPTGPGVEAFFGQGTRLTVV.